A single sample gave rise to the 2 T cell receptor beta chains below, sequenced in a study of PD-1 blockade in classical Hodgkin lymphoma. Measured with immunoSEQ multiplex PCR; TCRdb has only the in-frame clones, and not every one. The sample consists of about 150,000 clones, under 85% of them appearing once. Following autologous stem cell transplantation, relapse occurred in every patient, and exposure to brentuximab vedotin varied. This sample comprised peripheral blood mononuclear cells (PBMCs), obtained before the second cycle of nivolumab. These receptors were obtained from a human donor with classical Hodgkin lymphoma.

The chain has TRBV18 and TRBJ1-1, with D hard to call. V was pared by 6 bases and J by 2 bases, with 4 bases between. The CDR3 is made up of 11 amino acids. The germline CDR1 and CDR2 sequences are KGHSH and LQKENI. The CDR3 loop reads CASSQNTEAFF. As DNA, the CDR3 is TGTGCCAGCTCCCAAAACACTGAAGCTTTCTTT.

The chain combines TRBV9 with TRBJ2-7, with D perhaps given as TRBD1 or TRBD2 (5 bases each). V was clipped by 0 bases and J by 0 bases, with 10 bases between them. CDR1 and CDR2 from the germline V gene are SGDLS and YYNGEE. This CDR3 has 15 amino acids. CDR3 sequence (DNA): TGTGCCAGCAGCGTAGCTATGGGGGACTCCTACGAGCAGTACTTC. Protein sequence: CASSVAMGDSYEQYF. The full variable domain, completed using reference TRBV9 and TRBJ2-7, is DSGVTQTPKHLITATGQRVTLRCSPRSGDLSVYWYQQSLDQGLQFLIQYYNGEERAKGNILERFSAQQFPDLHSELNLSSLELGDSALYFCASSVAMGDSYEQYFGPGTRLTVT.